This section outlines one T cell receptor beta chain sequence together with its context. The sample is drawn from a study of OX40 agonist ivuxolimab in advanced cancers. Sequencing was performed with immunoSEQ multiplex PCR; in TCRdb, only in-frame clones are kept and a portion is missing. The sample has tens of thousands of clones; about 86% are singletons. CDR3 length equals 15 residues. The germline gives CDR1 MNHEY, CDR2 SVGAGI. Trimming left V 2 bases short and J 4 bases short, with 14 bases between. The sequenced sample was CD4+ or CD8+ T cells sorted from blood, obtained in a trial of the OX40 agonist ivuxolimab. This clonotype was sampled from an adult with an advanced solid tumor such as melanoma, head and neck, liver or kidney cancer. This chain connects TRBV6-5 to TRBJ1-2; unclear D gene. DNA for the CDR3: TGTGCCAGCAGTTACACCCTCGTTGGGAGCTATGGCTACACCTTC. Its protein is CASSYTLVGSYGYTF.